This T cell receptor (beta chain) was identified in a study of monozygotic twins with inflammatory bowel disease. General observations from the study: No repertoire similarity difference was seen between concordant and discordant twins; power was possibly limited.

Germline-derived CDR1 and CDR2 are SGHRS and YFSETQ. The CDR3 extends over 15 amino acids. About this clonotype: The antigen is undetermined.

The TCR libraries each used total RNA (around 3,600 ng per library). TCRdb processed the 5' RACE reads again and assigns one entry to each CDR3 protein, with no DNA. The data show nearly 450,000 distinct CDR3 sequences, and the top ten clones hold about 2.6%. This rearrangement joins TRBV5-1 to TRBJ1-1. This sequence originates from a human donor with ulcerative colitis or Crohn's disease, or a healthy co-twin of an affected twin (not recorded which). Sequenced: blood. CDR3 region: CASSSGRVMNTEAFF.